Presented here are 28 T cell receptor beta chains from one specimen sequenced in a study of control samples from healthy donors and cancer patients. Profiled with immunoSEQ multiplex PCR; TCRdb holds only in-frame clones, not every one. This table has 150,000 to 200,000 clones, around 88% appearing once. Sequenced material: blood. These receptors all stem from a man aged 18 to 30 in good health.

This chain joins TRBV7-8 and TRBJ2-2, with 11 bases matching TRBD2. The CDR3 is made up of 19 amino acids. V was clipped by 0 bases and J by 2 bases; unmatched bases: 8. Germline V gene sequence: CDR1 SGHVS, CDR2 FQNEAQ. The CDR3 coding sequence is TGTGCCAGCAGCTTAGCCGCGACTAGCGGGGAAGTCAACACCGGGGAGCTGTTTTTT. Its translation: CASSLAATSGEVNTGELFF.

Comment on this clone: The same CDR3 also results from other DNA sequences found in this sample. The chain couples TRBV28 to TRBJ2-5, with 8 bases identical to TRBD2. This CDR3 is 15 amino acids long. Germline lookup yields CDR1 MDHEN and CDR2 SYDVKM. V shed 1 base and J 5 bases; nucleotides not matched to a gene: 6. The CDR3 bases are TGTGCCAGCAGTTTATTGGCGGGGGGCCGGGAGACCCAGTACTTC. Amino acids: CASSLLAGGRETQYF.

The rearrangement joins TRBV18 to TRBJ1-2, with D possibly being TRBD1 (5 bases). The CDR3 runs 15 residues. Germline V gene data show CDR1 as KGHSH and CDR2 as LQKENI. V lost 6 bases and J 1 base, leaving 15 bases between the germline ends. CDR3 sequence: CASSPTGGSNYGYTF. CDR3 sequence (DNA): TGTGCCAGCTCCCCCACTGGGGGTAGTAACTATGGCTACACCTTC.

The chain employs TRBV4-1 and TRBJ1-4; TRBD1 might be the D (6 bases). The germline V gene has CDR1 MGHRA and CDR2 YSYEKL. The CDR3 has 17 residues. V lost 4 bases and J 2 bases, leaving 17 bases between the germline ends. In nucleotides, the CDR3 is TGCGCCAGCAGCCCGCTGGGGGCGAGGGGGACTAATGAAAAACTGTTTTTT. Translated: CASSPLGARGTNEKLFF.

This clone appeared a single time. The rearrangement links TRBV4-1 to TRBJ2-1; 8 bases match TRBD2. J lost 10 bases, V lost 3 bases, and 8 bases had no gene match. The CDR3 length is 14 residues. In germline, CDR1 is MGHRA, CDR2 YSYEKL. This CDR3 is CASSQGVGLAEQFF. DNA of the CDR3: TGCGCCAGCAGCCAGGGGGTAGGACTAGCCGAGCAGTTCTTC.

J is TRBJ1-2 and V is TRBV6-5; tentative D call: TRBD1 (5 bases). The V end was cut by 0 bases, the J end by 8 bases, with 19 bases between. CDR1 and CDR2 (germline): MNHEY, SVGAGI. CDR3 size: 16 residues. DNA for the CDR3: TGTGCCAGCAGTTACTCCGGGGCGCCACGGGAGCGGGGCTACACCTTC. Translated: CASSYSGAPRERGYTF.

The V and J genes are TRBV6-5 and TRBJ2-1, with 8 bases that match TRBD2. V lost 6 bases, J lost 8 bases, and 6 bases stayed unmatched. This CDR3 comprises 13 residues. Germline-derived CDR1 and CDR2 are MNHEY and SVGAGI. The CDR3 sequence is CASSGGATDEQFF. The DNA for the CDR3 is TGTGCCAGCAGCGGGGGGGCCACGGATGAGCAGTTCTTC.

The chain recombines TRBV6-2 or TRBV6-3 with TRBJ2-5, with unresolved D. In germline, CDR1 is MNHEY, CDR2 SVGEGT. With 4 bases removed from V and 5 bases from J, the gap between germline ends came to 8 bases. CDR3 length: 12 residues. The CDR3 here is CASSLRVETQYF. Here the CDR3 DNA reads TGTGCCAGCAGTTTAAGGGTTGAGACCCAGTACTTC.

The chain is built from TRBV6-2 or TRBV6-3 and TRBJ2-1; weak D call: TRBD1 (5 bases). The germline V and J ends were trimmed by 2 bases and 0 bases, with 14 bases remaining between them. The CDR3 contains 17 residues. Germline CDR1 MNHEY, CDR2 SVGEGT. The CDR3 DNA is TGTGCCAGCAGTTACCTCAGGGTTACGAGCTCCTACAATGAGCAGTTCTTC. It encodes CASSYLRVTSSYNEQFF.

This CDR3 is CSVAGIMNTEAFF. CDR3 sequence (DNA): TGCAGCGTTGCAGGCATTATGAACACTGAAGCTTTCTTT. V and J are TRBV29-1 and TRBJ1-1, with no clear D. The germline CDR1 and CDR2 sequences are SQVTM and ANQGSEA. The V gene lost 4 bases and the J gene lost 0 bases, with 9 bases spanning the gap. The CDR3 has 13 residues.

The chain uses TRBV3-1 (or the pseudogene TRBV3-2) and TRBJ2-2, with TRBD1 matching 7 bases. Germline V lookup: CDR1 LGHDT, CDR2 YNNKEL (reference sequence). The CDR3 is made up of 14 amino acids. The J segment lost 4 bases and the V segment lost 4 bases, leaving 3 bases of the junction unmatched. Here the CDR3 DNA reads TGTGCCAGCAGCCTCGGGACAGCCACCGGGGAGCTGTTTTTT. Its translation is CASSLGTATGELFF.

The sample holds a few counts of this clone. This rearrangement joins TRBV2 to TRBJ2-7, with D unresolved. The CDR3 sequence is 13 residues long. The germline V gene encodes CDR1 SNHLY and CDR2 FYNNEI. The ends were cut back, 4 bases at V and 5 bases at J, with 12 bases in the middle. The CDR3 nucleotides read TGTGCCAGCAGTGGAGAAGGGAACCACGAGCAGTACTTC. It specifies CASSGEGNHEQYF.

The chain couples TRBV6-5 to TRBJ2-1; D gene uncertain. The germline CDR1 and CDR2 sequences are MNHEY and SVGAGI. The CDR3 covers 11 residues. The V end was cut by 7 bases, the J end by 10 bases, with 11 bases between. DNA for the CDR3: TGTGCCAGCACTTCTAATCGCGAGCAGTTCTTC. Translation: CASTSNREQFF.

The V and J genes are TRBV30 and TRBJ1-3; tentative D call: TRBD1 (6 bases). CDR1 and CDR2 from the germline V gene are GTSNPN and SVGIG (reference sequence). V was trimmed by 5 bases and J by 1 base, leaving 12 bases between them. The CDR3 covers 14 residues. CDR3: CAWSQGSSGNTIYF. The CDR3 DNA is TGTGCCTGGTCCCAGGGGAGTTCTGGAAACACCATATATTTT.

This chain links TRBV9 with TRBJ2-1, with 13 bases fitting TRBD2. Looked up from germline, CDR1 is SGDLS and CDR2 is YYNGEE. This CDR3 spans 15 amino acids. V trimming: 3 bases; J trimming: 9 bases; junction bases outside the gene matches: 6. The chain's CDR3 is CASSDGLAGALEQFF. CDR3 nucleotide sequence: TGTGCCAGCAGCGACGGACTAGCGGGGGCCCTTGAGCAGTTCTTC.

This chain connects TRBV5-1 to TRBJ1-5; 8 bases are a match to TRBD1. The CDR3 contains 18 residues. From germline, CDR1 is SGHRS and CDR2 YFSETQ. J was trimmed by 0 bases and V by 7 bases; bases with no gene match: 15. CDR3 sequence: CASRSIRGLVYSNQPQHF. CDR3 bases: TGCGCCAGCCGCAGCATCAGGGGGCTGGTTTATAGCAATCAGCCCCAGCATTTT. The variable domain in full, with the rest retrieved from reference TRBV5-1 and TRBJ1-5, is KAGVTQTPRYLIKTRGQQVTLSCSPISGHRSVSWYQQTPGQGLQFLFEYFSETQRNKGNFPGRFSGRQFSNSRSEMNVSTLELGDSALYLCASRSIRGLVYSNQPQHFGDGTRLSIL.

The chain carries TRBV14 and TRBJ1-1, with D unclear. V was pared by 2 bases and J by 4 bases, with 8 bases between. The CDR3 totals 13 residues. Germline V lookup: CDR1 SGHDN, CDR2 FVKESK. The CDR3 protein is CASSQFTATEAFF. CDR3 sequence (DNA): TGTGCCAGCAGCCAATTTACGGCCACTGAAGCTTTCTTT.

The V and J genes are TRBV6-2 or TRBV6-3 and TRBJ1-2, with D maybe TRBD1 (6 bases). CDR3 length: 12 residues. CDR1 and CDR2 (germline): MNHEY, SVGEGT. V dropped 2 bases and J dropped 5 bases, with 6 bases sitting between them. The CDR3 DNA sequence: TGTGCCAGCAGTTACAGGGGGTATGGCTACACCTTC. Its translation: CASSYRGYGYTF.

In the case of this clone: One end of the junction varies from germline; a read error may be responsible. V usage is TRBV6-5 and J usage is TRBJ1-1, with a weak D call TRBD1 (5 bases). This CDR3 is 14 amino acids long. CDR1 is MNHEY, CDR2 SVGAGI, per germline. The CDR3 here is CATKIISSGTDLLF. The DNA for the CDR3 is TGTGCCACGAAGATCATATCTTCCGGGACCGACCTTCTTTTT.

The chain carries TRBV19 and TRBJ2-1; D unclear. Trimming took off 3 bases at V and 0 bases at J, with 6 bases between the two ends. The CDR3 is made up of 14 amino acids. Germline V gives CDR1 LNHDA, CDR2 SQIVND (reference sequence). The DNA of the CDR3 is TGTGCCAGTAGTATGGTCAGCTCCTACAATGAGCAGTTCTTC. It specifies CASSMVSSYNEQFF. The complete variable domain, with remaining parts taken from reference TRBV19 and TRBJ2-1, reads DGGITQSPKYLFRKEGQNVTLSCEQNLNHDAMYWYRQDPGQGLRLIYYSQIVNDFQKGDIAEGYSVSREKKESFPLTVTSAQKNPTAFYLCASSMVSSYNEQFFGPGTRLTVL.

Details on this clone: One junction end does not reproduce the germline sequence, and a read error may be involved. J is TRBJ2-2 and V is TRBV5-4, with 7 nucleotides matching TRBD2. The CDR3 contains 19 residues. Per the germline V gene, CDR1 is SGHNT and CDR2 is YYREEE (reference sequence). The CDR3 spells CASSHLKGWREGNSGELFF. In DNA, the CDR3 is TGTGCCAGCAGCCACTTGAAGGGGTGGAGGGAGGGGAACTCCGGGGAGCTGTTTTTT.

For the CDR3, the DNA is TGTGCCAGCAGCTTGGACAGGGGGCTTCAGCCCCAGCATTTT. Amino acid sequence: CASSLDRGLQPQHF. This rearrangement joins TRBV7-2 to TRBJ1-5, with 11 nucleotides matching TRBD1. The CDR3 extends over 14 amino acids. The V segment lost 3 bases and the J segment 6 bases; nucleotides outside the gene matches: 1. CDR1 and CDR2 from the germline V gene are SGHTA and FQGNSA.

The chain carries TRBV7-2 and TRBJ2-1; the match to TRBD2 covers 11 bases. CDR1 SGHTA and CDR2 FQGNSA come from the germline V gene. The CDR3 spans 15 residues. V shed 4 bases, J shed 9 bases, and the junction held 8 bases outside the gene matches. The CDR3 here is CASSSGLAARGEQFF. The CDR3 DNA reads as TGTGCCAGCAGCTCGGGACTAGCGGCTCGCGGTGAGCAGTTCTTC.

This rearrangement joins TRBV19 to TRBJ2-3; D is unclear. Germline V gene sequence: CDR1 LNHDA, CDR2 SQIVND (reference sequence). Trimming pared 3 bases from V and 4 bases from J, leaving 8 bases between. This CDR3 region has 13 residues. The CDR3 DNA reads as TGTGCCAGTAGTATTGCGGAAGCAGATACGCAGTATTTT. The encoded protein is CASSIAEADTQYF.

CDR3 region: CASSNGGTYNEQFF. The CDR3 coding sequence is TGTGCCAGCAGCAACGGGGGGACCTACAATGAGCAGTTCTTC. The chain couples TRBV6-5 to TRBJ2-1; 7 bases agree with TRBD2. The V segment lost 6 bases and the J segment 2 bases; nucleotides outside the gene matches: 4. The germline V gene has CDR1 MNHEY and CDR2 SVGAGI. The CDR3 covers 14 residues.

The chain links TRBV28 to TRBJ1-2, with no clear D. Germline V gene data show CDR1 as MDHEN and CDR2 as SYDVKM. This CDR3 comprises 15 residues. V was pared by 6 bases and J by 7 bases, with 21 bases between. The CDR3 region is CASRPPPAAPGGYTF. CDR3 DNA sequence: TGTGCCAGCAGACCACCCCCGGCAGCCCCCGGTGGCTACACCTTC.

The V gene is TRBV4-1, the J gene TRBJ1-1; perhaps TRBD1 as D (6 bases). In germline, CDR1 is MGHRA, CDR2 YSYEKL. The CDR3 contains 17 residues. The V end was cut by 3 bases, the J end by 4 bases, with 21 bases between. CDR3 sequence: CASSQSFRGATTTEAFF. The CDR3 region has the DNA TGCGCCAGCAGCCAGAGTTTCAGGGGAGCGACGACCACTGAAGCTTTCTTT.

This clone showed up just a few times. The chain recombines TRBV4-1 with TRBJ2-1, with TRBD1 matching 8 bases. V trimming: 5 bases; J trimming: 5 bases; junction bases outside the gene matches: 8. Germline loops: CDR1 MGHRA, CDR2 YSYEKL. The CDR3 has 15 amino acids. CDR3 region: CASSDRTGINNEQFF. The DNA of the CDR3 is TGCGCCAGCAGCGACCGGACAGGGATTAACAATGAGCAGTTCTTC.